This T cell receptor (beta chain) emerged from a study of graft-versus-host responses after intestinal transplantation. Study information: Those transplanted obtained multivisceral, liver-intestinal, or isolated intestinal grafts. General study results and limits: Recipient marrow contained GvH clones, some of which appeared first in ileum or blood.

The CDR3 covers 13 residues. The germline V gene encodes CDR1 MNHEY and CDR2 SMNVEV (reference sequence). With V trimmed by 6 bases and J by 2 bases, 0 bases remained unmatched. Clones were read by immunoSEQ multiplex PCR, and TCRdb kept only the in-frame ones, dropping some. The sample lists 100,000 or so clones, 90% to 95% occurring once. As concerns this clone: Its specificity is not known.

The source is a human donor who was the organ donor for an intestinal transplant. Sequenced here: unstimulated CD8+ T cells sorted from spleen or lymph node cells, sampled before transplant. The chain couples TRBV27 to TRBJ2-7, with 11 bases fitting TRBD2. In DNA form, the CDR3 reads TGTGCCAGCAGACTAGCGGGAGCCTACGAGCAGTACTTC. Translated: CASRLAGAYEQYF.